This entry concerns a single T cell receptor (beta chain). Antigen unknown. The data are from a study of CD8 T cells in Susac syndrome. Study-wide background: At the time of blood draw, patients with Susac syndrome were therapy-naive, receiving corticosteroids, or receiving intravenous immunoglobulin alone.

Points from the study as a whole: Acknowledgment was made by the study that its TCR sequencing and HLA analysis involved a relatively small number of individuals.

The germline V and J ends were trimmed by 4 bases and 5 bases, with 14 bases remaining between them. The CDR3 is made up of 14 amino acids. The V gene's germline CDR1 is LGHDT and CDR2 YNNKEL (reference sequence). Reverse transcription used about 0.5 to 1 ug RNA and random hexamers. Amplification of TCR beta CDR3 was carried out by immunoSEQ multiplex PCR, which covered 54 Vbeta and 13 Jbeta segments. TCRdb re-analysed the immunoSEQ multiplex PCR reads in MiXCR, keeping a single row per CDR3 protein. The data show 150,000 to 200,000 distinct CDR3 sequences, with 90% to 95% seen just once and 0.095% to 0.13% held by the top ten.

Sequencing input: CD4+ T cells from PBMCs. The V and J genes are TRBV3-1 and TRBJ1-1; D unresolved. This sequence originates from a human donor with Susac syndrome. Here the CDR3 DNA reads TGTGCCAGCAGCCTAAGCGGTGGGGAGACTGAAGCTTTCTTT. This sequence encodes CASSLSGGETEAFF.